The clone carrying this T cell receptor (beta chain) was seen just once. Its antigen is not known. The data originate from a study of T cell responses to AZD1222 COVID-19 vaccine. Sequencing used immunoSEQ multiplex PCR; TCRdb keeps in-frame clones, though not all of them. The sample consists of roughly 150,000 clones, 85% to 95% of them appearing once. General study results and limits: Most donors were white British, females outnumbered males, and clonal diversity was possibly underestimated.

The sequence came from an adult in good health. This specimen was peripheral blood, taken on day 0 of AZD1222 vaccination.

The CDR3 DNA follows: TGCGCCAGCAGCGGAGAGCGGGGCCGAGGGGATACGCAGTATTTT. Amino acid sequence: CASSGERGRGDTQYF. V is TRBV10-1 and J is TRBJ2-3; TRBD2 aligns across 7 bases. V lost 6 bases, J lost 6 bases, and 12 bases stayed unmatched. The germline CDR1 and CDR2 sequences are WNHNN and SYGVQD (reference sequence). This CDR3 is 15 amino acids long.